These 11 T cell receptor beta chains originate from one sample sequenced in a study of blood T cell repertoires in COVID-19. Only in-frame clones appear in the TCRdb table, and some are missing; sequencing was by immunoSEQ multiplex PCR. The table records tens of thousands of clones, around 84% of them present only once. Sequenced: peripheral blood. These TCRs come from a man aged 55 to 70 with COVID-19, enrolled during active disease.

The chain links TRBV27 to TRBJ2-7, with D possibly matching TRBD2 (7 bases). Germline CDR1 is MNHEY and CDR2 is SMNVEV (reference sequence). The CDR3 length is 15 residues. The ends were cut back, 6 bases at V and 7 bases at J, with 22 bases in the middle. In DNA form, the CDR3 reads TGTGCCAGCAGCCCCCCGGGGGGCGGACCTGGGGAGCAGTACTTC. Translating it yields CASSPPGGGPGEQYF.

The chain is built from TRBV19 and TRBJ2-3, with 8 bases aligning to TRBD2. CDR3 size: 15 residues. CDR1 and CDR2 (germline): LNHDA, SQIVND (reference sequence). Germline trimming cut 6 bases from V and 4 bases from J; bases unmatched to any gene: 9. CDR3 DNA: TGTGCCAGTAGGCCGGGGGGGGGCCGGGCAGATACGCAGTATTTT. It codes for CASRPGGGRADTQYF.

V gene TRBV30 combines with J gene TRBJ1-2; D is unresolved. The V end lost 2 bases, the J end lost 6 bases, and 13 bases lay between the germline ends. From germline, CDR1 is GTSNPN and CDR2 SVGIG (reference sequence). The CDR3 has 13 residues. CDR3 residues: CAWSPPLRDGYTF. In DNA form, the CDR3 reads TGTGCCTGGAGTCCCCCGCTGCGAGATGGCTACACCTTC.

By sample fraction, this clone is medium-sized (0.01 to 0.1%). The CDR3 sequence: CASSQERRVEAFF. As DNA, the CDR3 is TGCGCCAGCAGCCAGGAAAGGCGGGTCGAAGCTTTCTTT. The chain uses TRBV4-3 and TRBJ1-1; D remains unclear. The germline V gene encodes CDR1 LGHNA and CDR2 YSLEER. This CDR3 region has 13 residues. V was cut by 3 bases and J by 8 bases, with 13 bases left in between.

The chain is built from TRBV19 and TRBJ2-2, with D possibly TRBD2 on 7 matching bases. This CDR3 is 13 amino acids long. The germline V and J ends were trimmed by 7 bases and 5 bases, with 11 bases remaining between them. Germline V lookup: CDR1 LNHDA, CDR2 SQIVND (reference sequence). CDR3 DNA sequence: TGTGCCAGTACGGGGGGCTGGACCGGGGAGCTGTTTTTT. It yields the protein CASTGGWTGELFF.

This chain connects TRBV25-1 to TRBJ1-2; 10 positions match TRBD1. The V segment lost 6 bases and the J segment 7 bases; nucleotides outside the gene matches: 5. This CDR3 region has 13 residues. Germline-derived CDR1 and CDR2 are MGHDK and SYGVNS. CDR3 coding DNA: TGTGCCAGCAGCGCGACAGGGGGCGGTGGCTACACCTTC. Protein: CASSATGGGGYTF.

The chain is built from TRBV27 and TRBJ1-2, with D possibly TRBD1 on 5 matching bases. The V gene lost 3 bases and the J gene lost 5 bases, with 13 bases spanning the gap. This CDR3 is 14 amino acids long. Germline V CDR1 and CDR2: MNHEY, SMNVEV (reference sequence). In DNA, the CDR3 is TGTGCCAGCAGTTTTTGGGGCGGACCATATGGCTACACCTTC. Translated: CASSFWGGPYGYTF.

The genes are TRBV6-1 and TRBJ2-4; a weak D match, TRBD2 (5 bases). In germline, CDR1 is MNHNS, CDR2 SASEGT. V lost 2 bases and J lost 6, with 5 bases in between. The CDR3 loop spans 12 amino acids. This CDR3 is CASSERGNIQYF. The CDR3 DNA follows: TGTGCCAGCAGTGAACGGGGAAACATTCAGTACTTC.

J is TRBJ2-5 and V is TRBV7-9, with a tentative D call TRBD1 (6 bases). Trimming pared 3 bases from V and 0 bases from J, leaving 11 bases between. The CDR3 runs 15 residues. Germline CDR1 SEHNR, CDR2 FQNEAQ (reference sequence). The CDR3 DNA reads TGTGCCAGCAGCTTTCGGGACACACACCAAGAGACCCAGTACTTC. Its translation: CASSFRDTHQETQYF.

This clone was seen just once. The J gene is TRBJ2-1, the V gene TRBV11-1, with D possibly matching TRBD2 (5 bases). The length of the CDR3 is 12 residues. Germline V gene sequence: CDR1 SGHAT, CDR2 FQDESV (reference sequence). Trimming left V 4 bases short and J 7 bases short, with 8 bases between. The CDR3 bases are TGTGCCAGCAGCTCGGGGTGGAATGAGCAGTTCTTC. This gives the protein CASSSGWNEQFF.

The V call is TRBV4-3, the J call TRBJ1-2; D call uncertain. Germline lookup yields CDR1 LGHNA and CDR2 YSLEER. The CDR3 contains 14 residues. Trimming removed 0 bases at V and 4 bases at J, with 9 bases between. As DNA, the CDR3 is TGCGCCAGCAGCCAAGATTACAGCCTCTATGGCTACACCTTC. This encodes CASSQDYSLYGYTF.